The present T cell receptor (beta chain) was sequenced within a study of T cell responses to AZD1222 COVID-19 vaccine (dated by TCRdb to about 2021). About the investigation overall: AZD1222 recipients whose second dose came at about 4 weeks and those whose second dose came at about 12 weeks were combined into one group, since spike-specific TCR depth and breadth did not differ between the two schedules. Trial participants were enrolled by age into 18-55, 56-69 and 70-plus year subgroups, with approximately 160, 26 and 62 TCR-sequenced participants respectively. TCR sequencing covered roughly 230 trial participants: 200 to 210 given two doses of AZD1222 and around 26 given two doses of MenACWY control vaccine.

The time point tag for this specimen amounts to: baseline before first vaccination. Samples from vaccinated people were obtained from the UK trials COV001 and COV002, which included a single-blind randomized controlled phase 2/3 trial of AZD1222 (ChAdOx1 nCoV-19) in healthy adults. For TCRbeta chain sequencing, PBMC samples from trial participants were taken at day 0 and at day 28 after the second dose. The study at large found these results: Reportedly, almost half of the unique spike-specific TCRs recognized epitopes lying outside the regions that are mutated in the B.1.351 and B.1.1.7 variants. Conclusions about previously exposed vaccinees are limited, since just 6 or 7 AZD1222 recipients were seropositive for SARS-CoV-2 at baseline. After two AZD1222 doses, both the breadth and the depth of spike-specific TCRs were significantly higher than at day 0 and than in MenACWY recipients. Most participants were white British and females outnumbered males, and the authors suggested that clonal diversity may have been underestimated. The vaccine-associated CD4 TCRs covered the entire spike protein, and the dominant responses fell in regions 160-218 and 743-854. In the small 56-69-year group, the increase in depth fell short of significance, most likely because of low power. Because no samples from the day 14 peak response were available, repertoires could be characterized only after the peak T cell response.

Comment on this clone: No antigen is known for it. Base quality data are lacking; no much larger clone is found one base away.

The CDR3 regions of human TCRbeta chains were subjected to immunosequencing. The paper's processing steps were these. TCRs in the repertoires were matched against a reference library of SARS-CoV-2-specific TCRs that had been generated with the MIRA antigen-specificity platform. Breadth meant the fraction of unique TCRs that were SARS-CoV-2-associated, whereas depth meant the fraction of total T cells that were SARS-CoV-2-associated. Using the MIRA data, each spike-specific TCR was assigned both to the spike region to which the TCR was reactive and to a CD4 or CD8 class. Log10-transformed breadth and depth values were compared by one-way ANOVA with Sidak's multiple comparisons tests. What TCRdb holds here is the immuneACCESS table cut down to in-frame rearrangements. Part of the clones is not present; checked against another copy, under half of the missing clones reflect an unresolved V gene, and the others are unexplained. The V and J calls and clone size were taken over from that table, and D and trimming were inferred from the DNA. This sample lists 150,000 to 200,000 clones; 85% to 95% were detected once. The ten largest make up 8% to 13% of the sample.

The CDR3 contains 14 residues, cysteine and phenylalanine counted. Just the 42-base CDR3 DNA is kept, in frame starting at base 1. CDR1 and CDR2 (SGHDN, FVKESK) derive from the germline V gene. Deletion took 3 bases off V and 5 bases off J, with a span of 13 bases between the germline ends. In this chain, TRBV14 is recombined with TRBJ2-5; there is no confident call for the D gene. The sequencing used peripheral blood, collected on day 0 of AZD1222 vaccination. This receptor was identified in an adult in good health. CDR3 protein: CASSQPGRRETQYF. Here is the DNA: TGTGCCAGCAGCCAGCCCGGACGGCGGGAGACCCAGTACTTC.